The 13 T cell receptor beta chains below come from one sample, sequenced in a study of T cell changes during pregnancy in multiple sclerosis. Clones were sequenced by immunoSEQ multiplex PCR, and TCRdb holds only the in-frame ones, with some missing. The data hold tens of thousands of clones, with about 88% observed a single time. The material sequenced was CD4+ T cells from peripheral blood mononuclear cells, taken in the second trimester of pregnancy. The source is a female donor with multiple sclerosis, enrolled in a pregnancy study.

This chain links TRBV7-8 with TRBJ2-7, with D tentatively TRBD1 (8 bases). Trimming pared 1 base from V and 6 bases from J, leaving 10 bases between. The CDR3 covers 13 residues. Germline V gives CDR1 SGHVS, CDR2 FQNEAQ. This CDR3 reads CASSLDRGGEQYF. The CDR3 DNA reads TGTGCCAGCAGCTTAGACAGGGGGGGCGAGCAGTACTTC.

This rearrangement joins TRBV28 to TRBJ2-2; perhaps TRBD2 as D (6 bases). CDR1 and CDR2 from the germline V gene are MDHEN and SYDVKM. Trimming shortened V by 11 bases and J by 8 bases, and 18 bases separated the two germline ends. The CDR3 is 13 residues long. This CDR3 reads CASLVAGKGELFF. DNA for the CDR3: TGTGCCTCGCTGGTGGCGGGAAAAGGGGAGCTGTTTTTT.

The rearrangement uses TRBV7-9 and TRBJ2-2; 12 positions agree with TRBD2. Germline V gives CDR1 SEHNR, CDR2 FQNEAQ (reference sequence). Germline trimming cut 1 base from V and 3 bases from J; bases unmatched to any gene: 6. This CDR3 comprises 18 residues. Here the CDR3 reads CASSLGLAGGPDTGELFF. CDR3 DNA sequence: TGTGCCAGCAGCTTAGGGCTAGCGGGAGGGCCGGACACCGGGGAGCTGTTTTTT.

This chain uses TRBV20-1 with TRBJ1-1, with a weak D call TRBD1 (5 bases). The CDR3 is made up of 10 amino acids. V shed 6 bases and J shed 10 bases, with 12 bases lying between them. Germline V CDR1 and CDR2: DFQATT, SNEGSKA (reference sequence). CDR3 region: CSATVAGAFF. The CDR3 DNA is TGCAGTGCGACAGTAGCTGGAGCTTTCTTT.

The J gene is TRBJ1-5, the V gene TRBV10-3, with 11 bases aligning to TRBD1. CDR3 length: 16 amino acids. Germline lookup yields CDR1 ENHRY and CDR2 SYGVKD. V lost 2 bases and J lost 7; bases outside the gene matches: 7. CDR3 coding DNA: TGTGCCATCAGTGAGGGTGGACAGGGGGCGCGGCAGCCCCAGCATTTT. Translation: CAISEGGQGARQPQHF.

This chain joins TRBV18 and TRBJ2-1; D is possibly TRBD1 (6 bases). In germline, CDR1 is KGHSH, CDR2 LQKENI. CDR3 length equals 17 residues. The V gene lost 3 bases and the J gene lost 4 bases, with 19 bases spanning the gap. CDR3 in DNA: TGTGCCAGCTCACCGCTGGCTGGCGGACAGTTATACAATGAGCAGTTCTTC. This translates into CASSPLAGGQLYNEQFF.

This sequence joins TRBV27 and TRBJ1-5; 9 bases align to TRBD1. The CDR3 spans 16 residues. Germline V lookup: CDR1 MNHEY, CDR2 SMNVEV (reference sequence). V trimming: 4 bases; J trimming: 1 base; junction bases outside the gene matches: 5. DNA of the CDR3: TGTGCCAGCAGTTACAGGGGGCAGGGAAGCAATCAGCCCCAGCATTTT. This translates into CASSYRGQGSNQPQHF.

The rearrangement uses TRBV5-4 and TRBJ2-1; D unclear. Germline CDR1 and CDR2: SGHNT and YYREEE (reference sequence). The CDR3 loop spans 11 amino acids. V was pared by 0 bases and J by 8 bases, with 3 bases between. The CDR3 DNA reads as TGTGCCAGCAGCTTGGTAGATGAGCAGTTCTTC. Its protein is CASSLVDEQFF.

The V call is TRBV28, the J call TRBJ1-2; 8 nucleotides line up with TRBD1. The CDR3 runs 14 residues. Germline CDR1 and CDR2: MDHEN and SYDVKM. Trimming cost V 5 bases and J 7 bases; bases outside gene matches: 9. This chain's CDR3 is CASSPPGQVFGYTF. The CDR3, as DNA: TGTGCCAGCAGTCCTCCGGGACAGGTTTTTGGCTACACCTTC.

The chain links TRBV4-3 to TRBJ1-2; D remains ambiguous. Germline CDR1 is LGHNA and CDR2 is YSLEER. This CDR3 has 13 amino acids. The germline V and J ends were trimmed by 4 bases and 4 bases, with 10 bases remaining between them. CDR3 DNA sequence: TGCGCCAGCAGCCGAGACGGTTCCTATGGCTACACCTTC. Translating it yields CASSRDGSYGYTF.

This chain connects TRBV27 to TRBJ2-1; 9 bases line up with TRBD1. After removal of 4 bases from V and 2 bases from J, the junction contained 6 bases not matched to a gene. This CDR3 region has 16 residues. Germline assignment: CDR1 MNHEY and CDR2 SMNVEV (reference sequence). This CDR3 reads CASSSLQGAAYNEQFF. CDR3 nucleotides: TGTGCCAGCAGTTCCCTACAGGGGGCTGCCTACAATGAGCAGTTCTTC.

The V gene is TRBV5-1, the J gene TRBJ1-4, with 10 bases matching TRBD1. After removal of 5 bases from V and 7 bases from J, the junction contained 5 bases not matched to a gene. CDR1 is SGHRS and CDR2 is YFSETQ in the germline V gene. The CDR3 is 14 residues long. As DNA, the CDR3 is TGCGCCAGCAGTCCGGGACAGGGGAGTGAAAAACTGTTTTTT. Translating it yields CASSPGQGSEKLFF.

The chain is built from TRBV18 and TRBJ2-7; 9 bases match TRBD1. The CDR3 has 13 amino acids. Looked up from germline, CDR1 is KGHSH and CDR2 is LQKENI. Unmatched junction bases numbered 2, after V lost 2 bases and J lost 6 bases. CDR3 residues: CASSPDRGGEQYF. CDR3 bases: TGTGCCAGCTCACCAGACAGGGGGGGCGAGCAGTACTTC.